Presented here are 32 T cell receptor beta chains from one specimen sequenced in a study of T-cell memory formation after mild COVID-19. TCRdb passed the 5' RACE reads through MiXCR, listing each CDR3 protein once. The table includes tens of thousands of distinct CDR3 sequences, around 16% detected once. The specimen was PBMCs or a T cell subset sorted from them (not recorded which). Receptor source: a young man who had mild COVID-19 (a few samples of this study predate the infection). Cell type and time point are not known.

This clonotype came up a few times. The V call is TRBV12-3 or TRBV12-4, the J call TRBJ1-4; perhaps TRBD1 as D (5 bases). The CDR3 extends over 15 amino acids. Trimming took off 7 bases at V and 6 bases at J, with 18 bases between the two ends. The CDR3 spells CASTPRTTGYEKLFF. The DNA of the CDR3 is TGTGCCAGCACCCCTCGGACAACGGGCTATGAAAAACTGTTTTTT.

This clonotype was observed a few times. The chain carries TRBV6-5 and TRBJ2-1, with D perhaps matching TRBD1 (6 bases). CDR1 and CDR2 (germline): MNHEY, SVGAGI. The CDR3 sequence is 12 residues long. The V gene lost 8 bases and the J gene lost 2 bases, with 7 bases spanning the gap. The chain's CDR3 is CASGTPYNEQFF. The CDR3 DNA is TGTGCCAGCGGGACACCCTACAATGAGCAGTTCTTC.

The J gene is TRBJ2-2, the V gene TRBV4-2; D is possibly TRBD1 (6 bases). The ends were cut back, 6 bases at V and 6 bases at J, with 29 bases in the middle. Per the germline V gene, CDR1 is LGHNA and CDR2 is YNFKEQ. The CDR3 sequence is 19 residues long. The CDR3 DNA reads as TGTGCCAGCAGTAAGAGACCGGGACACCCCTTGGTCCGAGCCGGGGAGCTGTTTTTT. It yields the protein CASSKRPGHPLVRAGELFF.

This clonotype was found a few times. The CDR3 nucleotides read TGTGCCAGCATCGGGACTTACTACGAGCAGTACTTC. Translated: CASIGTYYEQYF. The chain uses TRBV6-6 and TRBJ2-7; TRBD2 might be the D (6 bases). Germline CDR1 is MNHNY and CDR2 is SVGAGI (reference sequence). The CDR3 spans 12 residues. The V end was cut by 7 bases, the J end by 3 bases, with 10 bases between.

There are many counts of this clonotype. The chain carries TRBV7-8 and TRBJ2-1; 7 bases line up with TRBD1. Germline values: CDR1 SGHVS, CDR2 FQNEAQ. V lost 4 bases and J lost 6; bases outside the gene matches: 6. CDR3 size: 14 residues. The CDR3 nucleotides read TGTGCCAGCAGCTCTAGGACAGGATTCAATGAGCAGTTCTTC. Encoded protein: CASSSRTGFNEQFF.

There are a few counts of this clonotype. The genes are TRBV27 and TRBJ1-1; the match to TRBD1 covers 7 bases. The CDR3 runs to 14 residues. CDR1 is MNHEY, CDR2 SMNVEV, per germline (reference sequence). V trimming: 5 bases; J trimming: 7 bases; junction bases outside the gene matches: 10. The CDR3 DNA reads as TGTGCCAGCAGTCCTACCGACGGGGACAGTGAAGCTTTCTTT. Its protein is CASSPTDGDSEAFF.

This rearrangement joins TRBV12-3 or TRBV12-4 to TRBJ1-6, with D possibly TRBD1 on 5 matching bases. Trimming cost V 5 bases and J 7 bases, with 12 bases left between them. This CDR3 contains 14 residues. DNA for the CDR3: TGTGCCAGCAGTCAAAGGGGTAGGAATTCACCCCTCCACTTT. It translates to CASSQRGRNSPLHF.

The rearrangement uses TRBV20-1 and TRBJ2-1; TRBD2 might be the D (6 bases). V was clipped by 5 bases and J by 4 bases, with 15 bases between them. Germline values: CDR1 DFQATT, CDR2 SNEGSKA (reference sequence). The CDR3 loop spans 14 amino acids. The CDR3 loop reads CSAYGTPVYNEQFF. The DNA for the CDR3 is TGCAGTGCTTACGGGACTCCCGTATACAATGAGCAGTTCTTC.

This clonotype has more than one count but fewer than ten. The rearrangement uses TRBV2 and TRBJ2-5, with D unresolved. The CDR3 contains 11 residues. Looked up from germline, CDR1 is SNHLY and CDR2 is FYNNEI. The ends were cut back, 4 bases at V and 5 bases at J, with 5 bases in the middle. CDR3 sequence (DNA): TGTGCCAGCAGTGTCGGGGAGACCCAGTACTTC. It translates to CASSVGETQYF.

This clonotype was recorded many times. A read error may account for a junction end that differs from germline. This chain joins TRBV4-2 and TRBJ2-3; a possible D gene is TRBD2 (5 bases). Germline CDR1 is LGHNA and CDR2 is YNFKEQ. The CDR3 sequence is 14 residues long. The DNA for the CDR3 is TGCGCCAGCAGCCAAGAGGGCTCCACAGATACGCAGTATTTT. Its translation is CASSQEGSTDTQYF.

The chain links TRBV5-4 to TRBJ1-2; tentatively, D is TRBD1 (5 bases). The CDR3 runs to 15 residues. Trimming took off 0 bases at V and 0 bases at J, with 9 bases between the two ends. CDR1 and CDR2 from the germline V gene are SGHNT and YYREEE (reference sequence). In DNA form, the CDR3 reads TGTGCCAGCAGCTTGGGGCAGGGAGCTAACTATGGCTACACCTTC. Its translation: CASSLGQGANYGYTF.

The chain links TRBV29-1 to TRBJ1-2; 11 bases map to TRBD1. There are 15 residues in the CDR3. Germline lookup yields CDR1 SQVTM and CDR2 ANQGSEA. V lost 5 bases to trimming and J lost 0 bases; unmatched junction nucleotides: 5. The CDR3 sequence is CSVRDRGGSNYGYTF. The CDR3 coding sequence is TGCAGCGTTCGGGACAGGGGGGGCTCTAACTATGGCTACACCTTC.

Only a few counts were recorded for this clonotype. The CDR3 sequence: CASSLGYRSYEQYV. The CDR3, as DNA: TGCGCCAGCAGCTTGGGGTACAGATCCTACGAGCAGTACGTC. The J gene is TRBJ2-7, the V gene TRBV5-1; D not certain. The CDR3 length is 14 residues. Trimming left V 0 bases short and J 1 base short, with 8 bases between. In germline, CDR1 is SGHRS, CDR2 YFSETQ.

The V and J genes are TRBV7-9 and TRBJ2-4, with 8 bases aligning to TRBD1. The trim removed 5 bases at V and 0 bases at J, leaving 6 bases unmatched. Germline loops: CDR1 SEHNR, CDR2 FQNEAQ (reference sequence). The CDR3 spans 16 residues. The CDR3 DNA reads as TGTGCCAGCAGCACGAACAGGGGGTTAGCCAAAAACATTCAGTACTTC. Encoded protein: CASSTNRGLAKNIQYF.

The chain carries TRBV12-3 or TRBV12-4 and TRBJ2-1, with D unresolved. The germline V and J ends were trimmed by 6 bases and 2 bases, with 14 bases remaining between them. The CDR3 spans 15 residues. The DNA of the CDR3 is TGTGCCAGCAGCCCAGGCGAAGGCGCCTACAATGAGCAGTTCTTC. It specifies CASSPGEGAYNEQFF.

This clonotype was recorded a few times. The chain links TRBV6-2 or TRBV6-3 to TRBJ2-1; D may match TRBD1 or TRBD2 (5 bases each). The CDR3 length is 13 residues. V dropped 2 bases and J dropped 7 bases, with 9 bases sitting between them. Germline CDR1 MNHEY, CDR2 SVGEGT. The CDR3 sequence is CASSYGRENEQFF. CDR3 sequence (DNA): TGTGCCAGCAGTTACGGCAGGGAGAATGAGCAGTTCTTC.

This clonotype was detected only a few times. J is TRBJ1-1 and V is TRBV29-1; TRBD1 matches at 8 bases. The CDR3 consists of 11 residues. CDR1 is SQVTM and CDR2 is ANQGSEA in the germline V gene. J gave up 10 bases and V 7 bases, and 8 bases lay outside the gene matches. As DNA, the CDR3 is TGCAGCGCCCGGGACGGACAGGGAGCTTTCTTT. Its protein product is CSARDGQGAFF.

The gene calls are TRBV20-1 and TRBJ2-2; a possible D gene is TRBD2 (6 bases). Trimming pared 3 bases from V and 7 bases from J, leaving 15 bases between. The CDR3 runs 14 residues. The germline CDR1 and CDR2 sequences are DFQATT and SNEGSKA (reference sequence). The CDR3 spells CSARFHSGGGELFF. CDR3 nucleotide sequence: TGCAGTGCTAGGTTTCATAGCGGTGGCGGGGAGCTGTTTTTT.

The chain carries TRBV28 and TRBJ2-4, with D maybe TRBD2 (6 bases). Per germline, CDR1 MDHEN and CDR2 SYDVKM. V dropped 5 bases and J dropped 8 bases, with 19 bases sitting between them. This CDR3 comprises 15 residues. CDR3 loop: CASSHPRRGEDIQYF. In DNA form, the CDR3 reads TGTGCCAGCAGTCACCCTCGGAGGGGTGAGGACATTCAGTACTTC.

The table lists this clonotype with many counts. The chain's CDR3 is CASSIAGGPREQFF. In nucleotides, the CDR3 is TGTGCCAGCAGCATAGCGGGGGGGCCGCGGGAGCAGTTCTTC. The rearrangement uses TRBV3-1 and TRBJ2-1; 11 bases are a match to TRBD2. With 5 bases clipped from V and 10 bases from J, the junction kept 7 bases outside the gene matches. Germline values: CDR1 LGHDT, CDR2 YNNKEL (reference sequence). This CDR3 has 14 residues.

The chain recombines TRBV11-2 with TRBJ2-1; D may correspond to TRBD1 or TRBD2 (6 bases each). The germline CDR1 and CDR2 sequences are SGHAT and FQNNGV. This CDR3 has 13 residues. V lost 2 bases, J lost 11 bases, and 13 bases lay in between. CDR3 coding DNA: TGTGCCAGCAGCTTATTAGGGGGAGGTAAGCAGTTCTTC. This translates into CASSLLGGGKQFF.

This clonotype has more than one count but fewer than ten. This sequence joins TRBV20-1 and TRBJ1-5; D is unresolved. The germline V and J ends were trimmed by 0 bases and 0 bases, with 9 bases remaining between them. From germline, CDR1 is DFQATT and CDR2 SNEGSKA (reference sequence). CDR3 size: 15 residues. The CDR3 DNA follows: TGCAGTGCTAGAGATCTGTTAAATAGCAATCAGCCCCAGCATTTT. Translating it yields CSARDLLNSNQPQHF.

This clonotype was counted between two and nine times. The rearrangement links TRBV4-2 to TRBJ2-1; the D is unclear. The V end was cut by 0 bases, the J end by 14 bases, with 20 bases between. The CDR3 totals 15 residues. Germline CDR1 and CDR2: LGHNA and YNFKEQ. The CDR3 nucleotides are TGTGCCAGCAGCCAAGATCCGGGTTCACAAGGGCGAGAGTTCTTC. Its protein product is CASSQDPGSQGREFF.

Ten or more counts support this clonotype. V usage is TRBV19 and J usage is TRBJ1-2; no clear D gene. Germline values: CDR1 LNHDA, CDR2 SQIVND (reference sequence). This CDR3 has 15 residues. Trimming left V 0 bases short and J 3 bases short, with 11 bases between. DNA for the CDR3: TGTGCCAGTAGTATAGATCCTGACGAGCACTATGGCTACACCTTC. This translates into CASSIDPDEHYGYTF.

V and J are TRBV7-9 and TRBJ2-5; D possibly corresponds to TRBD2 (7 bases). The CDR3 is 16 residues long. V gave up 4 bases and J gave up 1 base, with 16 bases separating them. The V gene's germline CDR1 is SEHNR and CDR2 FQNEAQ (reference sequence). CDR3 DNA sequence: TGTGCCAGCAGCTCCCCCAGGGGAGGGGGCCAAGAGACCCAGTACTTC. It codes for CASSSPRGGGQETQYF.

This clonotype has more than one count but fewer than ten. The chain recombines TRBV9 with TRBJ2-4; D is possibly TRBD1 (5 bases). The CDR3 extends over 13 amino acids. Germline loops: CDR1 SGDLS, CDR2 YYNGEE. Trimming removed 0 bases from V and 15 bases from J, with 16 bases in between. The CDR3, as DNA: TGTGCCAGCAGCGTAGGTCCCGCAGGGCTGCCGTACTTC. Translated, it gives CASSVGPAGLPYF.

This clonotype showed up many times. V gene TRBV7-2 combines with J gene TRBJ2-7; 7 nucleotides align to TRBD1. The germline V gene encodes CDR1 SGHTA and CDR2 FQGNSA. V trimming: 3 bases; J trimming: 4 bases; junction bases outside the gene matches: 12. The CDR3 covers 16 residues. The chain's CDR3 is CASSFGIGDRTYEQYF. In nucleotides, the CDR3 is TGTGCCAGCAGCTTTGGGATCGGGGACAGAACATACGAGCAGTACTTC.

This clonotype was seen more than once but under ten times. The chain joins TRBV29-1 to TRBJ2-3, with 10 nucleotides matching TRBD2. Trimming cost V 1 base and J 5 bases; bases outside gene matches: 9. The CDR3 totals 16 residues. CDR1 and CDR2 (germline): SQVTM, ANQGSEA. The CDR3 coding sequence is TGCAGCGTTGAAGGTTTTCAGCGGGGGGGGATAGATACGCAGTATTTT. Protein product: CSVEGFQRGGIDTQYF.

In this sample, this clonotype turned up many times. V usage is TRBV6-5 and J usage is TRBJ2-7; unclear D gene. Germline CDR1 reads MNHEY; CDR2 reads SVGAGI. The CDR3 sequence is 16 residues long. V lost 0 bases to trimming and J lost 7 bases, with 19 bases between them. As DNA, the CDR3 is TGTGCCAGCAGTTACTCGCCCCGGACGGTGGTTACGGAGCAGTACTTC. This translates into CASSYSPRTVVTEQYF.

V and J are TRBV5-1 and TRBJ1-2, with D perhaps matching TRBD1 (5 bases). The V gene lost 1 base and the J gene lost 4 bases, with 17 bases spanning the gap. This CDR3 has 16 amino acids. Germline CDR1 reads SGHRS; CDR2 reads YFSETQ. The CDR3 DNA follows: TGCGCCAGCAGCTTGACTCCGGGACCCGACGGCTATGGCTACACCTTC. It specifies CASSLTPGPDGYGYTF.

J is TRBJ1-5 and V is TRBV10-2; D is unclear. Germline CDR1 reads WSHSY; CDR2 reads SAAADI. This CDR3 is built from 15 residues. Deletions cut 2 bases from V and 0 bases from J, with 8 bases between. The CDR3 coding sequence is TGCGCCAGCAGTGAGATGGGCTATAGCAATCAGCCCCAGCATTTT. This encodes CASSEMGYSNQPQHF.

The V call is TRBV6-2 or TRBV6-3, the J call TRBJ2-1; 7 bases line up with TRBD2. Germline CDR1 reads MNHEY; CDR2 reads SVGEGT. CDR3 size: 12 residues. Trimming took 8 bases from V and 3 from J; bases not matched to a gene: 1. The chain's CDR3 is CASCGGYNEQFF. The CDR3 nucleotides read TGTGCCAGCTGCGGGGGCTACAATGAGCAGTTCTTC.